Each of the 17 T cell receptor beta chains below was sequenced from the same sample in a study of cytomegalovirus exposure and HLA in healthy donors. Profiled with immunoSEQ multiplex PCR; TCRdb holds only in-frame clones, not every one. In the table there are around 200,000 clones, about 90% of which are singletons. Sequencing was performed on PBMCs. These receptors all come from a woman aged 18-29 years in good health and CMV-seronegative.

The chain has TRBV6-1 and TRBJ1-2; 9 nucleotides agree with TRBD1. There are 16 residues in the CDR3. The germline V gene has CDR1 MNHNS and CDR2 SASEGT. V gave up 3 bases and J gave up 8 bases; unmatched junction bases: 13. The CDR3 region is CASSDSQGAWGWGYTF. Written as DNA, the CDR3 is TGTGCCAGCAGTGATTCACAGGGGGCCTGGGGCTGGGGCTACACCTTC.

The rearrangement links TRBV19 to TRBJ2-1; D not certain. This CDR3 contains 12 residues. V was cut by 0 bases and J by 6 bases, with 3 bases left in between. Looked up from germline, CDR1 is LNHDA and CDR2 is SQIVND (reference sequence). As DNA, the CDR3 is TGTGCCAGTAGTATAGACTTCAATGAGCAGTTCTTC. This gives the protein CASSIDFNEQFF.

The CDR3 sequence is CAISDLGQGAVTEAFF. CDR3 nucleotide sequence: TGTGCCATCAGTGACCTGGGACAGGGGGCGGTCACTGAAGCTTTCTTT. The chain couples TRBV10-3 to TRBJ1-1, with TRBD1 matching 12 bases. Germline CDR1 ENHRY, CDR2 SYGVKD. This CDR3 comprises 16 residues. V trimming: 3 bases; J trimming: 4 bases; junction bases outside the gene matches: 6.

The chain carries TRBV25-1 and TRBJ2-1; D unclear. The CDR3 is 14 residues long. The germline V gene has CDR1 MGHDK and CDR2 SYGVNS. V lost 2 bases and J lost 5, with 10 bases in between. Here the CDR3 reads CASSEITSDNEQFF. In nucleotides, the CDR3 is TGTGCCAGCAGTGAAATTACCAGTGACAATGAGCAGTTCTTC.

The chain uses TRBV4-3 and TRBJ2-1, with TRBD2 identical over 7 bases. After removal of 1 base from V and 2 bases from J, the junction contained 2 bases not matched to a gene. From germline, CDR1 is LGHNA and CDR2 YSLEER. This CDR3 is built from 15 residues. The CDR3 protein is CASSQGREAYNEQFF. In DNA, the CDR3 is TGCGCCAGCAGCCAAGGCCGGGAGGCCTACAATGAGCAGTTCTTC.

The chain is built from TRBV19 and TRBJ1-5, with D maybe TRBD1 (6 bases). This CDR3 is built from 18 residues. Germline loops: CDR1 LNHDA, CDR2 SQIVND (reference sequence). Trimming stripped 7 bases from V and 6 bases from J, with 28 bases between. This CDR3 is CASINSPGASWAAQPQHF. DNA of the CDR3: TGTGCCAGTATCAACTCCCCAGGGGCGAGTTGGGCGGCTCAGCCCCAGCATTTT.

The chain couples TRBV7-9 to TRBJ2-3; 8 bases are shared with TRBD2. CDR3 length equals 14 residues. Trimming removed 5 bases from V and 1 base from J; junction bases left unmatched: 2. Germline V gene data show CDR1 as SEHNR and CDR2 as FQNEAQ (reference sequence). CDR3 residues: CASSATSGTDTQYF. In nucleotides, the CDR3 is TGTGCCAGCAGCGCGACTAGCGGCACAGATACGCAGTATTTT. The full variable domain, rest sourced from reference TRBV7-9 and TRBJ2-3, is DTGVSQNPRHKITKRGQNVTFRCDPISEHNRLYWYRQTLGQGPEFLTYFQNEAQLEKSRLLSDRFSAERPKGSFSTLEIQRTEQGDSAMYLCASSATSGTDTQYFGPGTRLTVL.

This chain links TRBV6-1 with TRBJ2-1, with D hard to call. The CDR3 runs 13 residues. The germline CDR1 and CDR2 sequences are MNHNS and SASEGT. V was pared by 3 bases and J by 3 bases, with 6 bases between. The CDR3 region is CASSENGYNEQFF. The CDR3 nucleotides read TGTGCCAGCAGTGAGAACGGCTACAATGAGCAGTTCTTC.

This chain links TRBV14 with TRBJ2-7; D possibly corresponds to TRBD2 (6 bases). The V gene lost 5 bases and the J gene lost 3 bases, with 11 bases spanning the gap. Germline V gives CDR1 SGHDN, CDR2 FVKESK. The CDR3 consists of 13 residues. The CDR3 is CASSEGLFYEQYF. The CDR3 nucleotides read TGTGCCAGCAGCGAGGGACTGTTCTACGAGCAGTACTTC.

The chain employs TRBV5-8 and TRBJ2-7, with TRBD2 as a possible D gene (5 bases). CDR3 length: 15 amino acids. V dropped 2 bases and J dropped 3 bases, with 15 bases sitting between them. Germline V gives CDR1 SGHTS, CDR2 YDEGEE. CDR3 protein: CASSFRGLDGYEQYF. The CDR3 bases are TGTGCCAGCAGCTTCCGGGGTTTAGATGGCTACGAGCAGTACTTC.

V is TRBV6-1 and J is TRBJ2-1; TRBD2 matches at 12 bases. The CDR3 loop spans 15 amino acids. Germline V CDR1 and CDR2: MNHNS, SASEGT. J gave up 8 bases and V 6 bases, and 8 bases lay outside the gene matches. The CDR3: CASRTGLAGTDEQFF. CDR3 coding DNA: TGTGCCAGCAGGACAGGACTAGCGGGAACTGATGAGCAGTTCTTC.

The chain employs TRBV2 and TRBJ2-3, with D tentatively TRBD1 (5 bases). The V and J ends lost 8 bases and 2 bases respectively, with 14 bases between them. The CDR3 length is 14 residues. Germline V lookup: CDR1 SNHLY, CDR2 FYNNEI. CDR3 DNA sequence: TGTGCCAGCGTGGTCGACAGAACCACAGATACGCAGTATTTT. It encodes CASVVDRTTDTQYF.

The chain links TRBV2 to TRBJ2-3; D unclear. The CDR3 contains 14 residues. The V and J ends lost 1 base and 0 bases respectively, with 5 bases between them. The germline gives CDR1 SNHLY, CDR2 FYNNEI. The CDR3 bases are TGTGCCAGCAGTGAAGGAGATAGCACAGATACGCAGTATTTT. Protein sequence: CASSEGDSTDTQYF.

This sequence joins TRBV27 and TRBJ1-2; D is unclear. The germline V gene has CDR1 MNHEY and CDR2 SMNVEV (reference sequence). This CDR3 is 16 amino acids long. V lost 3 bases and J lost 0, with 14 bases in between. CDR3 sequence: CASSFRRQPPNYGYTF. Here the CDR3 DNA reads TGTGCCAGCAGTTTCCGCCGACAACCGCCTAACTATGGCTACACCTTC.

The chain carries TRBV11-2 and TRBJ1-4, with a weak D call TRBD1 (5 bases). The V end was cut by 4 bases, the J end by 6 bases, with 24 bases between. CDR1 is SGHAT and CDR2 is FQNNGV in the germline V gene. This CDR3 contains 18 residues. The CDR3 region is CASSSPGTLDIGYEKLFF. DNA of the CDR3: TGTGCCAGCAGCTCGCCCGGGACTCTCGACATAGGGTATGAAAAACTGTTTTTT. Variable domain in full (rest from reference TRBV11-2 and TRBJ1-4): EAGVAQSPRYKIIEKRQSVAFWCNPISGHATLYWYQQILGQGPKLLIQFQNNGVVDDSQLPKDRFSAERLKGVDSTLKIQPAKLEDSAVYLCASSSPGTLDIGYEKLFFGSGTQLSVL.

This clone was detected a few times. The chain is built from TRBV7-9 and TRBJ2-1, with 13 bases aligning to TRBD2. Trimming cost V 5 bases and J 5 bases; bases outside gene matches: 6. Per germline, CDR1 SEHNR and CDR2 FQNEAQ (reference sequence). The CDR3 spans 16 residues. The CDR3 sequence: CASSGVGLAGHNEQFF. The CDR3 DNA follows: TGTGCCAGCAGCGGAGTGGGACTAGCGGGACACAATGAGCAGTTCTTC.

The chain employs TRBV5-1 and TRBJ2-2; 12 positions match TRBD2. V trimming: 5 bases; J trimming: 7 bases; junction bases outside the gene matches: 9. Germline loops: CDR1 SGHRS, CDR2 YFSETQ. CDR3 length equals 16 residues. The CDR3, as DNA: TGCGCCAGCAGGGGATTACTAGCGGGAGGAAACGGGGAGCTGTTTTTT. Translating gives CASRGLLAGGNGELFF.